This TCR beta chain was sequenced during a study of cytomegalovirus exposure and HLA in healthy donors. General study findings and limits: Upon later analysis, TCR association rates were observed to vary by HLA locus, being highest for DRB1 and lowest for HLA-C.

Concerning this clone itself: Its antigen is unknown.

The PCR had 60 Vbeta and 13 Jbeta primers. In the authors' methods: Per a later analysis, the number of unique TCR beta chains was around 80 million, of which 10 million to 11 million were shared. Assay: immunoSEQ multiplex PCR; the TCRdb copy retains only in-frame clones and omits some. That table is the source of V, J and clone size, and D and trimming were worked out from the DNA. Of 200,000 to 250,000 clones listed, roughly 84% are singletons. This CDR3 contains 15 residues. Germline V gene data show CDR1 as MGHRA and CDR2 as YSYEKL. The V end lost 2 bases, the J end lost 2 bases, and 7 bases lay between the germline ends.

Sequenced material: PBMCs. The TCR originated in a human donor in good health. V usage is TRBV4-1 and J usage is TRBJ2-6; a possible D gene is TRBD1 (6 bases). The CDR3 nucleotides are TGCGCCAGCAGCCAATACAGGGCTGGGGCCAACGTCCTGACTTTC. Amino acid sequence: CASSQYRAGANVLTF.